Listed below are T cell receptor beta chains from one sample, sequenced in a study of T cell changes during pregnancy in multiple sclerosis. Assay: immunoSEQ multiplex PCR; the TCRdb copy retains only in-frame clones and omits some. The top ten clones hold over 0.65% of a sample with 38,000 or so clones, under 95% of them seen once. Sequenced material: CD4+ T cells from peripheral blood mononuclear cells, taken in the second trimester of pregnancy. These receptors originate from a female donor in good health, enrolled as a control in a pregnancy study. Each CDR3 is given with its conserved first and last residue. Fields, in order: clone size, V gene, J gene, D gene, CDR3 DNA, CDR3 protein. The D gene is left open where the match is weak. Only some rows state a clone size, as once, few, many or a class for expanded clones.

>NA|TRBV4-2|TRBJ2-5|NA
TGTGCCAGCAGCAGGGAACGGGAGACCCAAGAGACCCAGTACTTC
CASSRERETQETQYF
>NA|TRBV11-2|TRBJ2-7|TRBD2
TGTGCCAGCAGCTCCGAGCGGGGGCCTCTCTACGAGCAGTACTTC
CASSSERGPLYEQYF
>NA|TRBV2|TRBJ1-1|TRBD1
TGTGCCACCTTATACGACAGGGAGGTCGCTGAAGCTTTCTTT
CATLYDREVAEAFF
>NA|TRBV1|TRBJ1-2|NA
TGCACCAGCAGCCGCTGCAGGGGGCTCGGGGATGGCTACACCTTC
CTSSRCRGLGDGYTF
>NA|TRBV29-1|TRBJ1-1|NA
TGCAGCGTCCAAGGGGGGGCGTTGGGTTCGAACACTGAAGCTTTCTTT
CSVQGGALGSNTEAFF
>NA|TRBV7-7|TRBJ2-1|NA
TGTGCTAGCAGCTTAGGGGCCACGGGAAATGAGCAGTTCTTC
CASSLGATGNEQFF
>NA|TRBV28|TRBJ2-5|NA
TGTGCCAGCAGTCCCCGAGGTAGGCCGGTCGAGACCCAGTACTTC
CASSPRGRPVETQYF
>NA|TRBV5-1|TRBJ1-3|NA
TGCGCCAGCAGCCCGGACGAGGGCTCTGGAAACACCATATATTTT
CASSPDEGSGNTIYF
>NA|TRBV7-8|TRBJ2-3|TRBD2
TGTGCCAGCAGCTTAGAACTAGCGGGGGGTAGAGATACGCAGTATTTT
CASSLELAGGRDTQYF
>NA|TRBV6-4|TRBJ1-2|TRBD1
TGTGCCAGCAGTCCTAGACAGGGTTACTATGGCTACACCTTC
CASSPRQGYYGYTF
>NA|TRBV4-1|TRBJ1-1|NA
TGCGCCAGCAGCCACGTCCCAGGGCCCGGGGGACGGACTGAAGCTTTCTTT
CASSHVPGPGGRTEAFF
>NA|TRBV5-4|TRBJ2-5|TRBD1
TGTGCCAGCAGCATAGGGACAGAACAAGAGACCCAGTACTTC
CASSIGTEQETQYF
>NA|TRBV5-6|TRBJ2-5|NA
TGTGCCAGCAGCTTCGGCCAAGAGACCCAGTACTTC
CASSFGQETQYF
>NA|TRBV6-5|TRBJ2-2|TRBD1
TGTGCCAGCAGTTACTCCGGGACAGGGGTCGCCGGGGAGCTGTTTTTT
CASSYSGTGVAGELFF
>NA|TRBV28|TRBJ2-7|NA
TGTGCCAGCAGCCCTATGAGGTTTGATACCTACGAGCAGTACTTC
CASSPMRFDTYEQYF
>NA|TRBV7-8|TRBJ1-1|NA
TGTGCCAGCAGCCCAGAATGGGGGGACACTGAAGCTTTCTTT
CASSPEWGDTEAFF
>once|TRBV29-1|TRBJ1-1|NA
TGCAGCGTTGGGGGGTTGACAGGCTTT
CSVGGLTGF
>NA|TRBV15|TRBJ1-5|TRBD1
TGTGCCACCAGCGGACGGACAGGGGCTTATAGCAATCAGCCCCAGCATTTT
CATSGRTGAYSNQPQHF
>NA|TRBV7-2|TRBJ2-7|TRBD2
TGTGCCAGCAGCTCCAAGACTAGCGGGGGGGCTTTCTACGAGCAGTACTTC
CASSSKTSGGAFYEQYF
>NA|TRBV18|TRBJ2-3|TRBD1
TGTGCCAGCTCACCAGGGACAGGGGAAGTATTTGCAGATACGCAGTATTTT
CASSPGTGEVFADTQYF
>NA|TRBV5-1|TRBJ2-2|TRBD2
TGCGCCAGCAGCTTGGTTGGGAGGGCTGACGGGGAGCTGTTTTTT
CASSLVGRADGELFF
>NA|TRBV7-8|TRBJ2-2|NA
TGTGCCAGCTTAGAGGGTTTAGGGGAGCTGTTTTTT
CASLEGLGELFF
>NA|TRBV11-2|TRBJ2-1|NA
TGTGCCAGCAGCTTAAGTGGGAGCTCCTACAATGAGCAGTTCTTC
CASSLSGSSYNEQFF
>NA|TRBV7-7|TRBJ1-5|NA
TGTGCTAGCAGCTTGAGGGCCAATCAGCCCCAGCATTTT
CASSLRANQPQHF